This T cell receptor beta chain was obtained from a study of T cells in localized non-small cell lung cancer. Study observations and caveats: The study detected a median approximately 57 of the top 100 tumor clones in adjacent lung. Uninvolved neighboring lung showed the greatest T cell clonality, exceeding tumor. Greater blood T cell density accompanied longer overall survival. A single tumor region was sequenced, leaving heterogeneity possible.

In germline, CDR1 is SGHRS, CDR2 YFSETQ. V was pared by 0 bases and J by 6 bases, with 2 bases of the junction left unmatched. The CDR3 is made up of 14 amino acids. Libraries were prepared by immunoSEQ multiplex PCR; TCRdb keeps only in-frame clonotypes and omits some of them. The sample shows several thousand clones, approximately 15% of them seen only once. Worth noting for this clone: The target antigen is unknown.

The sample consisted of normal lung tissue next to the tumor, taken before any cancer treatment. The sequence came from a male donor aged 60 or over with stage II squamous cell lung carcinoma. This sequence joins TRBV5-1 and TRBJ1-4; 7 nucleotides agree with TRBD1. Written as DNA, the CDR3 is TGCGCCAGCAGCTTGGCAGGGGGATATGAAAAACTGTTTTTT. Its translation: CASSLAGGYEKLFF. Using reference TRBV5-1 and TRBJ1-4 for the parts outside the CDR3, the full variable domain is KAGVTQTPRYLIKTRGQQVTLSCSPISGHRSVSWYQQTPGQGLQFLFEYFSETQRNKGNFPGRFSGRQFSNSRSEMNVSTLELGDSALYLCASSLAGGYEKLFFGSGTQLSVL.